These T cell receptor beta chains were read from a single sample in a study of cytomegalovirus exposure and HLA in healthy donors. The assay was immunoSEQ multiplex PCR, and TCRdb's table has in-frame clones only and misses some. The repertoire holds around 210,000 clones, with around 77% as singletons. The sample comprised PBMCs. These receptor sequences come from a woman aged 30 to 39 in good health and CMV-seronegative. The CDR3 runs from the conserved cysteine through the conserved F or W.

v_gene: TRBV18; CDR3aa: CASSPFPGQSNTEAFF
v_gene: TRBV5-1; CDR3aa: CASSLGQGWYGYTF
v_gene: TRBV27; CDR3aa: CASSLSDSRSYEQYF
v_gene: TRBV5-1; CDR3aa: CASSLVGGRTEAFF
v_gene: TRBV6-5; CDR3aa: CASSPGQEGITIYF
v_gene: TRBV18; CDR3aa: CASSPTGGYNEQFF
v_gene: TRBV5-1; CDR3aa: CASSQDLNTEAFF
v_gene: TRBV4-1; CDR3aa: CASSLQGKKEKLFF
v_gene: TRBV7-7; CDR3aa: CASSRDSLNTGELFF
v_gene: TRBV5-1; CDR3aa: CASSPGLAGWYNEQFF
v_gene: TRBV12-5; CDR3aa: CAAMEAGPGTEAFF
v_gene: TRBV28; CDR3aa: CASSVAGGKYNEQFF
v_gene: TRBV4-1; CDR3aa: CASSQVAGANTGELFF
v_gene: TRBV28; CDR3aa: CASSLLGTSGIIETQYF
v_gene: TRBV2; CDR3aa: CASTRSDRLKDTQYF
v_gene: TRBV7-3; CDR3aa: CASSFVGGSEAFF
v_gene: TRBV21-1; CDR3aa: CASTPYRESSYNEQFF
v_gene: TRBV7-2; CDR3aa: CASGRFYNSPLHF
v_gene: TRBV6-5; CDR3aa: CASSYSARGADYEQYF
v_gene: TRBV27; CDR3aa: CASSLSVGGGYTF
v_gene: TRBV10-3; CDR3aa: CAISEGGGQGYGYTF
v_gene: TRBV6-1; CDR3aa: CASSATIAAGANVLTF
v_gene: TRBV2; CDR3aa: CASNRQGTGTEAFF
v_gene: TRBV5-1; CDR3aa: CASSFTGGDQPQHF
v_gene: TRBV5-1; CDR3aa: CASSLARAYEQYF
v_gene: TRBV5-1; CDR3aa: CASSSRTSGGKDTQYF
v_gene: TRBV27; CDR3aa: CASSLFPGQAYEQYF
v_gene: TRBV7-8; CDR3aa: CASSLDSNTEAFF
v_gene: TRBV27; CDR3aa: CASSSGLAASYEQYF
v_gene: TRBV19; CDR3aa: CAIGNRYGYTF
v_gene: TRBV2; CDR3aa: CASSDGGSFTPLHF
v_gene: TRBV5-1; CDR3aa: CASSDRGLFEETQYF
v_gene: TRBV18; CDR3aa: CASSPPGRGYHGYTF
v_gene: TRBV5-1; CDR3aa: CASSWGYSGRTRSSYEQYF
v_gene: TRBV28; CDR3aa: CASSLLAGSYNEQFF
v_gene: TRBV5-1; CDR3aa: CASGGDRRTDTQYF
v_gene: TRBV6-5; CDR3aa: CASISNNEQFF
v_gene: TRBV5-1; CDR3aa: CASSLTRPGQGGLGGHIQYF
v_gene: TRBV6-5; CDR3aa: CASSEGAKNIQYF
v_gene: TRBV6-5; CDR3aa: CASRKQGATEAFF
v_gene: TRBV7-6; CDR3aa: CASSLRLAGGVGRNEQFF
v_gene: TRBV5-1; CDR3aa: CASSWGQGVLANYGYTF
v_gene: TRBV7-9; CDR3aa: CASSSQGPSPLHF
v_gene: TRBV28; CDR3aa: CASSLAVSGANVLTF
v_gene: TRBV6-1; CDR3aa: CASRPEVKVEQFF
v_gene: TRBV7-9; CDR3aa: CASSFTYAYNEQFF
v_gene: TRBV15; CDR3aa: CARSPEDRVPYEQYF
v_gene: TRBV29-1; CDR3aa: CSVVSRNSYEQYF
v_gene: TRBV10-3; CDR3aa: CAISEDGRTYNEQFF
v_gene: TRBV7-8; CDR3aa: CASSSLVETQYF
v_gene: TRBV10-3; CDR3aa: CAISNRDRQPLYSNQPQHF
v_gene: TRBV18; CDR3aa: CASSQGTLTGELFF
v_gene: TRBV4-1; CDR3aa: CASSHLAGGPDTQYF